This T cell receptor beta chain appears in the sequencing data of a study of blood T cell repertoires in COVID-19. Looking at the study overall: T cells, B-cell-depleted T cells, or PBMCs supplied cDNA or gDNA.

Trimming removed 1 base at V and 5 bases at J, with 21 bases between. CDR3 length equals 18 residues. Germline CDR1 and CDR2: SGHKS and YYEKEE (reference sequence). During active infection, Seattle patients enrolled and were then monitored through disease. In the authors' methods: Amplification with reference gene primers provided the estimates of nucleated cell counts. Sequencing used immunoSEQ multiplex PCR; TCRdb keeps in-frame clones, though not all of them. The DNA was the basis for D and trimming; V, J and clone size are from that table. The data contain roughly 380,000 clones, around nine tenths of them singletons.

The rearrangement links TRBV5-5 to TRBJ2-2; D is perhaps TRBD1 (6 bases). The source material was peripheral blood. This TCR came from a woman aged 40 to 50 with COVID-19, enrolled during active disease. The DNA of the CDR3 is TGTGCCAGCAGCTTGAAGTTGATTAGGGACATGAGAACCGGGGAGCTGTTTTTT. Amino acid sequence: CASSLKLIRDMRTGELFF.